Each of the 18 T cell receptor beta chains below was sequenced from the same sample in a study of T cells in Graves' hyperthyroidism and ophthalmopathy. Amplification yielded TCR beta CDR3 regions, with RNA transcripts as the source. When the TCR CDR3 underwent first-round RT-PCR, the HTBI primer set was used. Via MiXCR, TCRdb re-called the multiplex PCR reads, giving one row per CDR3 protein. The table has around 380,000 distinct CDR3 sequences, roughly 14% seen once. Sequenced material: blood. The receptors stem from a man aged 30 to 39 with Graves' hyperthyroidism that later progressed to Graves' ophthalmopathy.

There are a few counts of this clonotype. This chain uses TRBV20-1 with TRBJ2-1, with D unclear. Trimming cost V 6 bases and J 5 bases, with 11 bases left between them. This CDR3 is 12 amino acids long. Per the germline V gene, CDR1 is DFQATT and CDR2 is SNEGSKA (reference sequence). The DNA of the CDR3 is TGCAGTGCCTCTCCTTTCGACAATGAGCAGTTCTTC. Amino acid sequence: CSASPFDNEQFF.

Ten or more counts support this clonotype. The chain couples TRBV20-1 to TRBJ2-4, with 14 bases that match TRBD2. The CDR3 covers 15 residues. V shed 1 base and J 7 bases; nucleotides not matched to a gene: 3. The V gene's germline CDR1 is DFQATT and CDR2 SNEGSKA (reference sequence). This CDR3 reads CSARGLAGGNNIQYF. The CDR3 DNA reads TGCAGTGCTAGAGGACTAGCGGGGGGGAATAACATTCAGTACTTC.

This clonotype was counted many times. V and J are TRBV27 and TRBJ1-1; D is ambiguous. The CDR3 covers 15 residues. Germline-derived CDR1 and CDR2 are MNHEY and SMNVEV (reference sequence). The germline V and J ends were trimmed by 8 bases and 0 bases, with 16 bases remaining between them. This CDR3 is CASPSGVELNTEAFF. Written as DNA, the CDR3 is TGTGCCAGCCCCTCCGGGGTGGAATTGAACACTGAAGCTTTCTTT.

In its sample, this clonotype was seen many times. The chain uses TRBV5-5 and TRBJ1-4, with D hard to call. V was cut by 0 bases and J by 7 bases, with 13 bases left in between. The germline V gene has CDR1 SGHKS and CDR2 YYEKEE (reference sequence). The CDR3 is 15 amino acids. The CDR3, as DNA: TGTGCCAGCAGCTTGGGGCCAGCCGACGGTGAAAAACTGTTTTTT. This sequence encodes CASSLGPADGEKLFF.

This clonotype occurred a few times. The chain couples TRBV19 to TRBJ2-1, with 8 bases matching TRBD2. The germline CDR1 and CDR2 sequences are LNHDA and SQIVND (reference sequence). The CDR3 covers 16 residues. V lost 3 bases, J lost 3 bases, and 7 bases stayed unmatched. The DNA of the CDR3 is TGTGCCAGTAGTATGGCGCGGGGGGCCGGCTACAATGAGCAGTTCTTC. Its translation is CASSMARGAGYNEQFF.

This clonotype was observed a few times. The rearrangement joins TRBV24-1 to TRBJ2-5, with 10 bases identical to TRBD1. CDR1 KGHDR and CDR2 SFDVKD come from the germline V gene. The CDR3 spans 15 residues. Losses at the gene ends were 3 bases for V and 4 bases for J; bases not matched to a gene: 4. DNA of the CDR3: TGTGCCACCAGTGATGGGGGACAGGGGCGAGAGACCCAGTACTTC. Translating gives CATSDGGQGRETQYF.

About this clonotype: This may be a read error, as it is one base from a much larger clone. The J gene is TRBJ2-5, the V gene TRBV20-1; TRBD2 matches at 9 bases. CDR1 is DFQATT, CDR2 SNEGSKA, per germline (reference sequence). Losses at the gene ends were 7 bases for V and 7 bases for J; bases not matched to a gene: 16. The CDR3 is made up of 15 amino acids. The CDR3: CSVTNARGGRGTQYF. The DNA of the CDR3 is TGCAGTGTCACAAACGCGCGGGGGGGACGAGGGACCCAGTACTTC.

The chain is built from TRBV10-1 and TRBJ2-7; 10 bases are shared with TRBD1. The junction had 10 bases not matched to a gene; V was cut back by 3 bases and J by 5 bases. The CDR3 contains 16 residues. In germline, CDR1 is WNHNN, CDR2 SYGVQD (reference sequence). The CDR3 DNA follows: TGCGCCAGCAGTGACCCTCCCGGGACAGGGGTGGACGAGCAGTACTTC. Amino acid sequence: CASSDPPGTGVDEQYF.

The J gene is TRBJ2-7, the V gene TRBV5-6, with 8 nucleotides matching TRBD2. The germline V gene encodes CDR1 SGHDT and CDR2 YYEEEE. Germline trimming cut 0 bases from V and 12 bases from J; bases unmatched to any gene: 5. This CDR3 has 12 amino acids. CDR3 region: CASSLGTGGLYF. The CDR3 DNA reads TGTGCCAGCAGCTTGGGGACGGGAGGGCTGTACTTC.

The J gene is TRBJ2-3, the V gene TRBV10-3; 7 positions agree with TRBD2. Germline V gene data show CDR1 as ENHRY and CDR2 as SYGVKD. V dropped 0 bases and J dropped 5; count of bases not matched to a gene: 5. The CDR3 has 15 residues. As DNA, the CDR3 is TGTGCCATCAGTGAGTCGAAAGGACTAGAAGATACGCAGTATTTT. It translates to CAISESKGLEDTQYF.

The chain employs TRBV6-9 and TRBJ2-1; 11 nucleotides align to TRBD2. CDR3 length: 16 residues. Per the germline V gene, CDR1 is MNHGY and CDR2 is SVAAGI. J lost 6 bases, V lost 3 bases, and 7 bases had no gene match. CDR3 DNA: TGTGCCAGCAGTTACCGTCTAGCGGGGGGAAGCAATGAGCAGTTCTTC. It is translated as CASSYRLAGGSNEQFF.

This clonotype was counted ten times or more. V gene TRBV27 combines with J gene TRBJ2-3; D is tentatively TRBD1 or TRBD2 (5 bases each). Trimming left V 3 bases short and J 4 bases short, with 8 bases between. The CDR3 has 13 amino acids. From germline, CDR1 is MNHEY and CDR2 SMNVEV (reference sequence). CDR3 coding DNA: TGTGCCAGCAGTTTGATGGGGGCAGATACGCAGTATTTT. Protein: CASSLMGADTQYF.

This clonotype was counted many times. This chain uses TRBV7-9 with TRBJ2-1, with D possibly matching TRBD1 (5 bases). The V end was cut by 4 bases, the J end by 8 bases, with 9 bases between. The CDR3 extends over 12 amino acids. CDR1 and CDR2 from the germline V gene are SEHNR and FQNEAQ (reference sequence). The CDR3 DNA reads as TGTGCCAGCAGCTCAGGGTGGCATGAGCAGTTCTTC. This sequence encodes CASSSGWHEQFF.

CDR3 protein: CATHGGGGSYNEQFF. The CDR3 DNA reads TGCGCCACCCACGGGGGGGGGGGATCCTACAATGAGCAGTTCTTC. The chain joins TRBV4-1 to TRBJ2-1; the match to TRBD2 covers 8 bases. After removal of 10 bases from V and 1 base from J, the junction contained 9 bases not matched to a gene. This CDR3 has 15 residues. CDR1 is MGHRA and CDR2 is YSYEKL in the germline V gene.

This clonotype was picked up many times. This chain connects TRBV19 to TRBJ1-5; TRBD1 agrees at 8 bases. The CDR3 totals 17 residues. V gave up 7 bases and J gave up 0 bases; unmatched junction bases: 11. Looked up from germline, CDR1 is LNHDA and CDR2 is SQIVND (reference sequence). The CDR3 region is CASTPTGGPYSNQPQHF. Here the CDR3 DNA reads TGTGCCAGTACCCCAACAGGGGGTCCATATAGCAATCAGCCCCAGCATTTT.

The chain employs TRBV28 and TRBJ1-2; no definite D call. The germline V gene encodes CDR1 MDHEN and CDR2 SYDVKM. This CDR3 is built from 12 residues. The germline V and J ends were trimmed by 2 bases and 8 bases, with 9 bases remaining between them. CDR3 bases: TGTGCCAGCAGTTTAGCCGACGGCGGCTACACCTTC. Translating gives CASSLADGGYTF.

The chain employs TRBV15 and TRBJ1-2, with D possibly TRBD1 on 5 matching bases. V lost 8 bases to trimming and J lost 1 base, with 8 bases between them. The CDR3 is 12 amino acids. Germline values: CDR1 LNHNV, CDR2 YYDKDF (reference sequence). The CDR3 loop is CATGQGNYGYTF. The CDR3 nucleotides read TGTGCCACCGGCCAGGGTAACTATGGCTACACCTTC.

This clonotype has at least ten counts. The gene calls are TRBV4-1 and TRBJ2-7; the match to TRBD1 covers 10 bases. Trimming took 0 bases from V and 4 from J; bases not matched to a gene: 3. Looked up from germline, CDR1 is MGHRA and CDR2 is YSYEKL. The CDR3 has 15 residues. CDR3 amino acids: CASSQDRQGAYEQYF. The CDR3 coding sequence is TGCGCCAGCAGCCAAGATCGACAGGGGGCTTACGAGCAGTACTTC.